The 17 T cell receptor beta chains reported below all come from one sample, sequenced in a study of shared clonotypes between healthy human individuals. TCRdb's copy holds only in-frame clones and misses some; the assay was immunoSEQ multiplex PCR. The sample has 500,000 to 550,000 clones, roughly 95% seen once. Specimen: naive CD4+ T cells sorted from blood. Subset: CD45RA+ positively selected. Source of these receptors: a woman aged 25-40 years in good health.

The J gene is TRBJ1-6, the V gene TRBV30; 8 bases fit TRBD1. Per germline, CDR1 GTSNPN and CDR2 SVGIG (reference sequence). The CDR3 contains 14 residues. V trimming: 3 bases; J trimming: 6 bases; junction bases outside the gene matches: 4. CDR3 coding DNA: TGTGCCTGGAGAGGGACAGGTGCTAATTCACCCCTCCACTTT. Translating it yields CAWRGTGANSPLHF.

The J gene is TRBJ2-1, the V gene TRBV27; D unclear. V dropped 5 bases and J dropped 6 bases, with 11 bases sitting between them. The germline V gene encodes CDR1 MNHEY and CDR2 SMNVEV (reference sequence). This CDR3 comprises 13 residues. Written as DNA, the CDR3 is TGTGCCAGCAGTACTACTGATTTCAATGAGCAGTTCTTC. It codes for CASSTTDFNEQFF.

The rearrangement joins TRBV28 to TRBJ1-2; D call uncertain. The V end was cut by 3 bases, the J end by 8 bases, with 10 bases between. The CDR3 runs to 12 residues. Looked up from germline, CDR1 is MDHEN and CDR2 is SYDVKM. The CDR3 DNA follows: TGTGCCAGCAGTTTGGGCCTCCGGGGCTACACCTTC. Protein product: CASSLGLRGYTF.

The gene calls are TRBV5-8 and TRBJ1-2; 10 bases line up with TRBD1. This CDR3 is built from 16 residues. J was trimmed by 1 base and V by 0 bases; bases with no gene match: 3. Germline values: CDR1 SGHTS, CDR2 YDEGEE. CDR3 in DNA: TGTGCCAGCAGCTTGGTGGGGACAGGGGTTAACTATGGCTACACCTTC. Its protein is CASSLVGTGVNYGYTF.

This chain uses TRBV18 with TRBJ1-5, with D uncertain. Deletions cut 2 bases from V and 5 bases from J, with 7 bases between. The CDR3 is 13 residues long. Germline CDR1 reads KGHSH; CDR2 reads LQKENI. Here the CDR3 DNA reads TGTGCCAGCTCACCAACCGAATATCAGCCCCAGCATTTT. It codes for CASSPTEYQPQHF.

The chain is built from TRBV5-1 and TRBJ2-1; 10 bases line up with TRBD2. Germline trimming cut 4 bases from V and 7 bases from J; bases unmatched to any gene: 8. Germline loops: CDR1 SGHRS, CDR2 YFSETQ. CDR3 length: 15 amino acids. The CDR3 nucleotides are TGCGCCAGCAGCCAAGCGGGAGGGCCGACGAATGAGCAGTTCTTC. It translates to CASSQAGGPTNEQFF.

CDR3 DNA sequence: TGTGCCATCAGTGATAGTGGGTCCCAGCCCCAGCATTTT. Its protein is CAISDSGSQPQHF. The chain couples TRBV10-3 to TRBJ1-5; D gene uncertain. This CDR3 is built from 13 residues. Deletions cut 3 bases from V and 7 bases from J, with 10 bases between. Germline V gene lookup returns CDR1 ENHRY and CDR2 SYGVKD.

The V call is TRBV6-5, the J call TRBJ1-2; weak D call: TRBD1 (5 bases). V dropped 7 bases and J dropped 8 bases, with 17 bases sitting between them. Germline V gene data show CDR1 as MNHEY and CDR2 as SVGAGI. This CDR3 contains 13 residues. CDR3 nucleotide sequence: TGTGCCAGCAAAACCGCCAAGAGGGGCGGCTACACCTTC. Protein sequence: CASKTAKRGGYTF.

The chain links TRBV19 to TRBJ2-2; D gene ambiguous. Looked up from germline, CDR1 is LNHDA and CDR2 is SQIVND (reference sequence). Trimming stripped 5 bases from V and 5 bases from J, with 9 bases between. This CDR3 comprises 13 residues. Here the CDR3 DNA reads TGTGCCAGTAGTTCTCACTTGACCGGGGAGCTGTTTTTT. It translates to CASSSHLTGELFF.

The V gene is TRBV15, the J gene TRBJ2-7; 9 nucleotides match TRBD1. Germline V lookup: CDR1 LNHNV, CDR2 YYDKDF (reference sequence). The ends lost 1 base at V and 6 bases at J; junction bases unmatched: 13. CDR3 size: 17 residues. The CDR3 sequence is CATSRALGPGTGREQYF. CDR3 coding DNA: TGTGCCACCAGCAGAGCTTTGGGGCCCGGGACAGGGCGCGAGCAGTACTTC.

The chain recombines TRBV27 with TRBJ1-4; no clear D gene. CDR1 is MNHEY and CDR2 is SMNVEV in the germline V gene (reference sequence). The V and J ends lost 5 bases and 5 bases respectively, with 9 bases between them. The CDR3 has 13 residues. CDR3 bases: TGTGCCAGCAGTCCCCAAGCGAATGAAAAACTGTTTTTT. This sequence encodes CASSPQANEKLFF.

The chain couples TRBV2 to TRBJ2-7; 12 nucleotides align to TRBD2. Germline CDR1 SNHLY, CDR2 FYNNEI. The CDR3 has 14 residues. J gave up 7 bases and V 7 bases, and 8 bases lay outside the gene matches. The CDR3 DNA is TGTGCCAGCATCCCGACTAGCGGGAGATGGGAGCAGTACTTC. It is translated as CASIPTSGRWEQYF.

The chain has TRBV27 and TRBJ2-7; TRBD2 agrees at 8 bases. CDR3 length: 14 amino acids. Trimming removed 5 bases from V and 3 bases from J; junction bases left unmatched: 6. Germline CDR1 and CDR2: MNHEY and SMNVEV (reference sequence). The CDR3, as DNA: TGTGCCAGCAGTACCTACGGGACTAGCTACGAGCAGTACTTC. This translates into CASSTYGTSYEQYF.

The chain uses TRBV27 and TRBJ1-2; 9 bases align to TRBD1. V lost 6 bases and J lost 5; bases outside the gene matches: 22. CDR1 is MNHEY and CDR2 is SMNVEV in the germline V gene (reference sequence). This CDR3 spans 19 amino acids. CDR3 bases: TGTGCCAGCAGGCCCTCCGTGCGCCGGGACAGGGCATTCGGATATGGCTACACCTTC. It yields the protein CASRPSVRRDRAFGYGYTF.

The V gene is TRBV2, the J gene TRBJ2-5; a weak D match, TRBD1 (6 bases). The V gene's germline CDR1 is SNHLY and CDR2 FYNNEI. Trimming left V 10 bases short and J 2 bases short, with 23 bases between. The CDR3 length is 16 residues. The CDR3 DNA reads as TGTGCCACCCGCTTCCCCCGGGACACCCTTCAAGAGACCCAGTACTTC. It is translated as CATRFPRDTLQETQYF.

The chain couples TRBV5-1 to TRBJ1-2, with 8 positions matching TRBD1. CDR1 is SGHRS, CDR2 YFSETQ, per germline. This CDR3 has 13 amino acids. V was clipped by 7 bases and J by 3 bases; unmatched bases: 5. CDR3 loop: CASSTGEDYGYTF. The CDR3 DNA sequence: TGCGCCAGCTCGACAGGGGAGGACTATGGCTACACCTTC.

This sequence joins TRBV28 and TRBJ2-3, with 7 bases fitting TRBD1. The CDR3 extends over 15 amino acids. Germline V CDR1 and CDR2: MDHEN, SYDVKM. V was pared by 4 bases and J by 2 bases, with 6 bases of the junction left unmatched. CDR3 residues: CASSSRQGPTDTQYF. For the CDR3, the DNA is TGTGCCAGCAGTTCTCGACAGGGCCCCACAGATACGCAGTATTTT.